The 10 T cell receptor beta chains presented below share a single source sample, sequenced in a study of T cells in Graves' hyperthyroidism and ophthalmopathy. TCR beta CDR3 regions were amplified from RNA. Initially, a first-round RT-PCR of the TCR CDR3 employed the HTBI primer set. TCRdb independently ran MiXCR on the multiplex PCR reads; one entry per CDR3 protein. The data show approximately 500,000 distinct CDR3 sequences, with about half seen just once and around 7.7% held by the top ten. The sequencing sample was made of peripheral blood or thyroid tissue (not recorded which). These receptors all stem from a woman under 30 with Graves' hyperthyroidism.

This clonotype has at least ten counts. V gene TRBV24-1 combines with J gene TRBJ1-5; 7 nucleotides align to TRBD1. The CDR3 loop spans 15 amino acids. The V segment lost 5 bases and the J segment 7 bases; nucleotides outside the gene matches: 10. Germline V lookup: CDR1 KGHDR, CDR2 SFDVKD. The CDR3 reads CATSGRTGTGQPQHF. The CDR3 DNA is TGTGCCACCAGTGGCCGGACAGGTACCGGCCAGCCCCAGCATTTT.

The chain has TRBV11-3 and TRBJ2-7; no clear D. The CDR3 covers 12 residues. Germline V gene sequence: CDR1 SGHNT, CDR2 YENEEA. V was pared by 7 bases and J by 5 bases, with 12 bases between. The CDR3 DNA is TGTGCCAGCACCATGGGTAGGGACGAGCAGTACTTC. This translates into CASTMGRDEQYF.

This clonotype was seen at least ten times. V gene TRBV10-3 combines with J gene TRBJ2-7; TRBD2 matches at 10 bases. Germline CDR1 ENHRY, CDR2 SYGVKD. This CDR3 contains 15 residues. V shed 10 bases, J shed 6 bases, and the junction held 15 bases outside the gene matches. The CDR3 loop reads CATVNKAGGGSEQYF. The CDR3 bases are TGTGCCACCGTGAATAAAGCGGGAGGGGGCTCCGAGCAGTACTTC.

V and J are TRBV2 and TRBJ2-1; D might be TRBD1 (5 bases). The CDR3 consists of 14 residues. Trimming took 10 bases from V and 1 from J, leaving 14 bases between them. The germline gives CDR1 SNHLY, CDR2 FYNNEI. DNA of the CDR3: TGTGCCACCAAGGTTCAGGGATCCTACAATGAGCAGTTCTTC. Its translation is CATKVQGSYNEQFF.

This chain uses TRBV20-1 with TRBJ1-5; no firm D call. Germline lookup yields CDR1 DFQATT and CDR2 SNEGSKA (reference sequence). The CDR3 extends over 13 amino acids. Trimming pared 6 bases from V and 1 base from J, leaving 10 bases between. CDR3 sequence (DNA): TGCAGTGCCCAAGCGGACAGCAATCAGCCCCAGCATTTT. It is translated as CSAQADSNQPQHF.

This clonotype has a count of ten or more. The chain recombines TRBV7-6 with TRBJ1-1; possibly TRBD1 for D (6 bases). The CDR3 totals 17 residues. V lost 1 base and J 6 bases, leaving 21 bases between the germline ends. Germline V gives CDR1 SGHVS, CDR2 FNYEAQ. The CDR3 sequence: CASSLEGGGAAHAEAFF. The CDR3, as DNA: TGTGCCAGCAGCTTAGAGGGTGGGGGGGCCGCGCACGCTGAAGCTTTCTTT.

This clonotype was counted many times. The rearrangement joins TRBV20-1 to TRBJ2-5; 11 bases map to TRBD2. This CDR3 is 14 amino acids long. The junction had 4 bases not matched to a gene; V was cut back by 4 bases and J by 3 bases. Germline CDR1 DFQATT, CDR2 SNEGSKA (reference sequence). The CDR3 DNA sequence: TGCAGTGCTACAGGGACTAGCGGCGAAGAGACCCAGTACTTC. Encoded protein: CSATGTSGEETQYF.

This clonotype was picked up many times. The rearrangement joins TRBV7-9 to TRBJ1-3, with D maybe TRBD1 (6 bases). The CDR3 runs 16 residues. Germline V lookup: CDR1 SEHNR, CDR2 FQNEAQ (reference sequence). V lost 6 bases and J 5 bases, leaving 20 bases between the germline ends. The CDR3 here is CASSSPPRDIRNTIYF. The CDR3 DNA reads as TGTGCCAGCAGTTCCCCCCCGCGGGACATCAGAAACACCATATATTTT.

This clonotype has a count of ten or more. This chain uses TRBV20-1 with TRBJ2-7; D tentatively fits TRBD1 or TRBD2 (5 bases each). Germline V gene lookup returns CDR1 DFQATT and CDR2 SNEGSKA (reference sequence). The CDR3 totals 16 residues. V gave up 0 bases and J gave up 2 bases, with 17 bases separating them. The CDR3 loop reads CSARDLLRDRTYEQYF. In DNA form, the CDR3 reads TGCAGTGCTAGAGATCTACTACGGGACCGAACCTACGAGCAGTACTTC.

This clonotype was observed at least ten times. V is TRBV20-1 and J is TRBJ2-7; 8 bases match TRBD2. This CDR3 spans 13 amino acids. V gave up 0 bases and J gave up 5 bases; unmatched junction bases: 3. In germline, CDR1 is DFQATT, CDR2 SNEGSKA (reference sequence). The CDR3, as DNA: TGCAGTGCTAGAGACGGGGGGGGAGACGAGCAGTACTTC. Amino acid sequence: CSARDGGGDEQYF.